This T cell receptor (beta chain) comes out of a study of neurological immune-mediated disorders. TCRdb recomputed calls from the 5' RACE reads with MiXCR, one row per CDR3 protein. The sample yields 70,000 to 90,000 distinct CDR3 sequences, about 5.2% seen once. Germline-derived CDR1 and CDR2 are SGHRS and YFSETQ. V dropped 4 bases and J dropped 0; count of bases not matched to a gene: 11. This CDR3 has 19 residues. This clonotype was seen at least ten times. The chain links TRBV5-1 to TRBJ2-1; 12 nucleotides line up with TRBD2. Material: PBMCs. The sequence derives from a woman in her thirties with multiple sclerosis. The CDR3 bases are TGCGCCAGCAGCAGATCCGGGACTAGCGGGCGACGCTCCTACAATGAGCAGTTCTTC. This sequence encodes CASSRSGTSGRRSYNEQFF.